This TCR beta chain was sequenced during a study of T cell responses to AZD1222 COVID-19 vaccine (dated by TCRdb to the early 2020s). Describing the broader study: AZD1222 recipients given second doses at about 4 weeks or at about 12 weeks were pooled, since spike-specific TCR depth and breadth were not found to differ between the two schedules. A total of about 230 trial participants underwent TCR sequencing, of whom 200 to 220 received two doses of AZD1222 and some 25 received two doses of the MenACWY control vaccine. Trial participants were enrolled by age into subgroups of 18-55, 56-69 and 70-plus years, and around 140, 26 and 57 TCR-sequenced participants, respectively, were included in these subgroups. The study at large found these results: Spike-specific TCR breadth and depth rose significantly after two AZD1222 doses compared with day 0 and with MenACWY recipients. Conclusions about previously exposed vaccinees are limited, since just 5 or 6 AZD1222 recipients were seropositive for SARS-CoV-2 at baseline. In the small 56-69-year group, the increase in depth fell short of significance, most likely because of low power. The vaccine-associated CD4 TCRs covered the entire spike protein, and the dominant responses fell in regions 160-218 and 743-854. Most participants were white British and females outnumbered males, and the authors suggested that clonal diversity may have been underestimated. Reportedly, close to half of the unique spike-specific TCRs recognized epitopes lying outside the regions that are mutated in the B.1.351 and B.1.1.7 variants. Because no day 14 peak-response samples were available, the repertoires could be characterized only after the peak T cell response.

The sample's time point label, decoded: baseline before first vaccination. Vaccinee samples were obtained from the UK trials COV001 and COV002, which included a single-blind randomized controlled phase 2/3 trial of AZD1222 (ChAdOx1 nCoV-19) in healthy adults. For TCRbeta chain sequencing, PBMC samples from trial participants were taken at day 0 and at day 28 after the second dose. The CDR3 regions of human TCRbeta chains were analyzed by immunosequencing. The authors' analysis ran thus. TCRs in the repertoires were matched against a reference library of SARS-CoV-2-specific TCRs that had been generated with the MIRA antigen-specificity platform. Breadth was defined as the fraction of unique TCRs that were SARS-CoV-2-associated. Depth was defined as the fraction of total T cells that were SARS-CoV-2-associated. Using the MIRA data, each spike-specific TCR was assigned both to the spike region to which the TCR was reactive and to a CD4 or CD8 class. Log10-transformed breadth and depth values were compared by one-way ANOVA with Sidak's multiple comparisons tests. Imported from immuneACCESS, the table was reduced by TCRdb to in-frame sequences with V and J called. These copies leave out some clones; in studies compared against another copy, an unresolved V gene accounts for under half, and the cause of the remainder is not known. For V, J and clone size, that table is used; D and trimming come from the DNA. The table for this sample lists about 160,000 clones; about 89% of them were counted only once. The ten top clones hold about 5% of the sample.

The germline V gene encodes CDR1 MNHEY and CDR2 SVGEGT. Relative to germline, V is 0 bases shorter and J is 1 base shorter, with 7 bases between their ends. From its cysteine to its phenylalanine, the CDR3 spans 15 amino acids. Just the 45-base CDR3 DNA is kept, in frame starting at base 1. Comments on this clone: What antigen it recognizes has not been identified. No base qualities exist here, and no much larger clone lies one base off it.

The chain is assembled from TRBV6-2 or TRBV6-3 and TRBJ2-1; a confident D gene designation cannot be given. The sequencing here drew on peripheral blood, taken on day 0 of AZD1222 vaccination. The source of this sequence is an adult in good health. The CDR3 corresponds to CASSYSTPSYNEQFF. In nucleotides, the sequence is TGTGCCAGCAGTTACTCGACTCCATCCTACAATGAGCAGTTCTTC.